Listed here is a single TCR beta chain. Its antigen remains unknown. TCRdb re-called the 5' RACE reads with MiXCR, one entry per CDR3 protein. The sample lists approximately 540,000 distinct CDR3 sequences, approximately 11% seen once, with under 7.5% in the top ten. This sample stems from a study of CD8 T cells in ankylosing spondylitis. Study-wide points: Significantly higher representation of disease-linked clones was reported for matched ankylosing spondylitis synovial fluid. One TCR beta motif, made up of seven to nine highly homologous variants, appeared characteristic of ankylosing spondylitis blood.

Between the trimmed V and J ends, which lost 0 bases and 4 bases, there was a span of 10 bases. The CDR3 is made up of 15 amino acids. Germline CDR1 and CDR2: MNHNS and SASEGT. The J gene is TRBJ1-3, the V gene TRBV6-1; D remains ambiguous. This clonotype was sampled from a male donor with ankylosing spondylitis. Sequencing used blood, either unsorted or a sorted T cell fraction (not recorded which). The CDR3: CASSEAGVYGNTIYF. CDR3 DNA sequence: TGTGCCAGCAGTGAAGCCGGGGTCTACGGAAACACCATATATTTT.